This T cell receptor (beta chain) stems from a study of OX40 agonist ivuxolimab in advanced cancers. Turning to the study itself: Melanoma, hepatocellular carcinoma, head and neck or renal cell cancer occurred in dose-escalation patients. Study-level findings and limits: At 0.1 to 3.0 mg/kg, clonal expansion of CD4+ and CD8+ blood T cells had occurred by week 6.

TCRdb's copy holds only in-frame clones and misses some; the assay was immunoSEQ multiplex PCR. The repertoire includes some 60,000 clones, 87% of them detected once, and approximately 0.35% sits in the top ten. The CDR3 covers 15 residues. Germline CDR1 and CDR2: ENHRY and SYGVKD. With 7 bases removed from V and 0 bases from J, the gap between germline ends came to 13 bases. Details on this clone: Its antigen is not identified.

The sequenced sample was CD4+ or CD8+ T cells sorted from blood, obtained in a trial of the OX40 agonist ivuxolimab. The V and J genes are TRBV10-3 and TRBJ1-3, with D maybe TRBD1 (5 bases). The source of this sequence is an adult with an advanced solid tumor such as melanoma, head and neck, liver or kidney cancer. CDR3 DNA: TGTGCCATCAAGGGGTTTGGGGGCTCTGGAAACACCATATATTTT. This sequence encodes CAIKGFGGSGNTIYF.